Below are 26 T cell receptor beta chains sequenced from a single sample in a study of OX40 agonist ivuxolimab in advanced cancers. Libraries were prepared by immunoSEQ multiplex PCR; TCRdb keeps only in-frame clonotypes and omits some of them. Of 65,000 to 85,000 clones in the sample, about 89% were seen once. Source: CD4+ or CD8+ T cells sorted from blood, taken in a trial of the OX40 agonist ivuxolimab. The receptors originated from an adult with an advanced solid tumor such as melanoma, head and neck, liver or kidney cancer.

The rearrangement joins TRBV18 to TRBJ2-6; TRBD2 is a possible D gene (7 bases). Germline CDR1 reads KGHSH; CDR2 reads LQKENI. CDR3 length equals 16 residues. V lost 8 bases and J 2 bases, leaving 16 bases between the germline ends. CDR3 sequence reads: CASGGGQLTGANVLTF. CDR3 DNA sequence: TGTGCCAGCGGGGGGGGCCAACTGACTGGGGCCAACGTCCTGACTTTC.

This chain links TRBV11-2 with TRBJ1-1, with TRBD1 matching 11 bases. Trimming cost V 2 bases and J 2 bases; bases outside gene matches: 13. This CDR3 comprises 19 residues. CDR1 and CDR2 (germline): SGHAT, FQNNGV. The chain's CDR3 is CASSLIGQGAAGINTEAFF. In DNA, the CDR3 is TGTGCCAGCAGCTTAATAGGACAGGGGGCTGCAGGAATTAACACTGAAGCTTTCTTT.

This clone showed up just once. CDR3 amino acids: CASSFVGSGGMFEQYF. The CDR3 region has the DNA TGTGCCAGCAGCTTCGTCGGAAGCGGGGGGATGTTCGAGCAGTACTTC. The chain combines TRBV7-2 with TRBJ2-7; 9 bases are a match to TRBD2. The CDR3 loop spans 16 amino acids. V lost 3 bases to trimming and J lost 6 bases; unmatched junction nucleotides: 12. CDR1 is SGHTA and CDR2 is FQGNSA in the germline V gene.

V gene TRBV5-5 combines with J gene TRBJ2-1; 8 nucleotides agree with TRBD1. The CDR3 totals 15 residues. Losses at the gene ends were 2 bases for V and 5 bases for J; bases not matched to a gene: 6. CDR1 and CDR2 (germline): SGHKS, YYEKEE (reference sequence). This chain's CDR3 is CASSFGQGVDNEQFF. The DNA of the CDR3 is TGTGCCAGCAGCTTTGGACAGGGAGTGGACAATGAGCAGTTCTTC.

The chain employs TRBV5-4 and TRBJ2-7; TRBD1 matches at 7 bases. CDR3 length: 15 amino acids. J gave up 7 bases and V 3 bases, and 13 bases lay outside the gene matches. Germline assignment: CDR1 SGHNT and CDR2 YYREEE (reference sequence). The DNA for the CDR3 is TGTGCCAGCAGCTCGAGTCTGAGACAGGGTGGAGAGCAGTACTTC. Protein sequence: CASSSSLRQGGEQYF.

This clone was seen a handful of times. The chain joins TRBV29-1 to TRBJ2-7; TRBD2 matches 10 bases. The CDR3 is made up of 14 amino acids. Germline trimming cut 6 bases from V and 6 bases from J; bases unmatched to any gene: 11. The V gene's germline CDR1 is SQVTM and CDR2 ANQGSEA. This chain's CDR3 is CSVAVSGRFSEQYF. The CDR3 nucleotides read TGCAGCGTCGCCGTTAGCGGGAGGTTTAGCGAGCAGTACTTC.

The rearrangement uses TRBV4-1 and TRBJ2-1; D is perhaps TRBD2 (5 bases). The germline gives CDR1 MGHRA, CDR2 YSYEKL. This CDR3 has 13 residues. Trimming took 0 bases from V and 9 from J, leaving 9 bases between them. In DNA, the CDR3 is TGCGCCAGCAGCCAAGATCGTGCGGGTGAGCAGTTCTTC. Encoded protein: CASSQDRAGEQFF.

The chain is built from TRBV4-3 and TRBJ2-7; D is unclear. The germline V and J ends were trimmed by 2 bases and 6 bases, with 11 bases remaining between them. CDR1 and CDR2 from the germline V gene are LGHNA and YSLEER. The CDR3 loop spans 13 amino acids. CDR3 loop: CASSQLSASEQYF. Written as DNA, the CDR3 is TGCGCCAGCAGCCAACTATCCGCATCCGAGCAGTACTTC.

The V and J genes are TRBV10-3 and TRBJ1-1; D unresolved. The CDR3 contains 14 residues. Trimming pared 0 bases from V and 1 base from J, leaving 6 bases between. CDR1 and CDR2 (germline): ENHRY, SYGVKD. Here the CDR3 reads CAISESMRNTEAFF. The CDR3 DNA is TGTGCCATCAGTGAGTCGATGAGGAACACTGAAGCTTTCTTT.

J is TRBJ2-4 and V is TRBV28; no clear D. The germline V and J ends were trimmed by 7 bases and 0 bases, with 10 bases remaining between them. From germline, CDR1 is MDHEN and CDR2 SYDVKM. The CDR3 totals 14 residues. This chain's CDR3 is CASTLGLAKNIQYF. CDR3 DNA: TGTGCCAGCACCCTTGGGCTAGCCAAAAACATTCAGTACTTC.

The rearrangement uses TRBV6-6 and TRBJ2-7; D possibly corresponds to TRBD1 (6 bases). Germline assignment: CDR1 MNHNY and CDR2 SVGAGI (reference sequence). The V gene lost 5 bases and the J gene lost 2 bases, with 19 bases spanning the gap. The CDR3 is 16 residues long. The CDR3 DNA is TGTGCCAGCAGTCCCCGTGGGGCAGGGGCTACCTACGAGCAGTACTTC. Translation gives CASSPRGAGATYEQYF.

The J gene is TRBJ2-5, the V gene TRBV7-9, with D tentatively TRBD1 (6 bases). V was shortened by 0 bases and J by 5 bases, with 10 bases between the two germline ends. The CDR3 covers 14 residues. The V gene's germline CDR1 is SEHNR and CDR2 FQNEAQ (reference sequence). The CDR3 nucleotides are TGTGCCAGCAGCTTAGCTAACCAGGGGGAGACCCAGTACTTC. It codes for CASSLANQGETQYF.

The chain links TRBV5-1 to TRBJ2-3; 13 nucleotides agree with TRBD2. V shed 0 bases, J shed 2 bases, and the junction held 3 bases outside the gene matches. CDR3 length equals 17 residues. The germline V gene has CDR1 SGHRS and CDR2 YFSETQ. The CDR3 DNA reads TGCGCCAGCAGCTTGGGACTAGCGGGAGGCGTCACAGATACGCAGTATTTT. Protein sequence: CASSLGLAGGVTDTQYF.

This sequence joins TRBV30 and TRBJ2-6; D is unclear. V was trimmed by 3 bases and J by 2 bases, leaving 11 bases between them. CDR3 length equals 15 residues. Germline lookup yields CDR1 GTSNPN and CDR2 SVGIG (reference sequence). Here the CDR3 DNA reads TGTGCCTGGAGCTTGGTCGAGGCTGGGGCCAACGTCCTGACTTTC. Translation: CAWSLVEAGANVLTF. The full variable domain, in which reference TRBV30 and TRBJ2-6 provide the parts outside the CDR3, is SQTIHQWPATLVQPVGSPLSLECTVEGTSNPNLYWYRQAAGRGLQLLFYSVGIGQISSEVPQNLSASRPQDRQFILSSKKLLLSDSGFYLCAWSLVEAGANVLTFGAGSRLTVL.

V gene TRBV7-6 combines with J gene TRBJ2-7; 8 bases align to TRBD1. CDR1 and CDR2 from the germline V gene are SGHVS and FNYEAQ. V lost 5 bases to trimming and J lost 7 bases; unmatched junction nucleotides: 13. The CDR3 runs to 15 residues. In nucleotides, the CDR3 is TGTGCCAGCAGCCTCGAGGACAGGGTGGGAATGGAGCAGTACTTC. Protein product: CASSLEDRVGMEQYF.

CDR3: CASSRGGAYIQTQYF. DNA for the CDR3: TGTGCCAGTAGTCGGGGTGGGGCTTATATTCAGACCCAGTACTTC. The V gene is TRBV19, the J gene TRBJ2-5; D tentatively reads TRBD1 or TRBD2 (5 bases each). Germline V lookup: CDR1 LNHDA, CDR2 SQIVND (reference sequence). V was trimmed by 5 bases and J by 6 bases, leaving 19 bases between them. The CDR3 covers 15 residues.

The V gene is TRBV30, the J gene TRBJ2-7; 8 nucleotides match TRBD2. The germline V gene has CDR1 GTSNPN and CDR2 SVGIG (reference sequence). The CDR3 is 14 amino acids. Trimming took 3 bases from V and 5 from J; bases not matched to a gene: 9. The CDR3 coding sequence is TGTGCCTGGAGCCCGGGACTAGGGCGGCACGAGCAGTACTTC. This translates into CAWSPGLGRHEQYF.

The chain joins TRBV4-1 to TRBJ1-3, with D possibly matching TRBD1 (5 bases). Germline CDR1 and CDR2: MGHRA and YSYEKL. This CDR3 has 16 residues. Trimming stripped 0 bases from V and 1 base from J, with 10 bases between. The CDR3 nucleotides are TGCGCCAGCAGCCAAGATGGGGGGGTTTCTGGAAACACCATATATTTT. This encodes CASSQDGGVSGNTIYF.

The chain has TRBV10-1 and TRBJ2-1, with 10 positions matching TRBD2. With V trimmed by 4 bases and J by 3 bases, 6 bases remained unmatched. CDR3 size: 16 residues. Germline assignment: CDR1 WNHNN and CDR2 SYGVQD (reference sequence). DNA for the CDR3: TGCGCCAGCAGTGGCGGAGCGGGAGGGCTCTACAATGAGCAGTTCTTC. Residues: CASSGGAGGLYNEQFF.

This clone occurred a few times. The genes are TRBV19 and TRBJ2-3; D assignment may be TRBD1 or TRBD2 (5 bases each). Germline V gene lookup returns CDR1 LNHDA and CDR2 SQIVND (reference sequence). The length of the CDR3 is 13 residues. V was trimmed by 7 bases and J by 1 base, leaving 9 bases between them. The CDR3 loop reads CASTGRRTDTQYF. The DNA of the CDR3 is TGTGCCAGTACGGGGCGCCGCACAGATACGCAGTATTTT.

The chain links TRBV6-5 to TRBJ1-1, with TRBD1 matching over 7 bases. Per the germline V gene, CDR1 is MNHEY and CDR2 is SVGAGI. The junction had 2 bases not matched to a gene; V was cut back by 6 bases and J by 1 base. This CDR3 region has 13 residues. CDR3 DNA sequence: TGTGCCAGCAGCCGGACAGGGAACACTGAAGCTTTCTTT. Amino acids: CASSRTGNTEAFF.

The V call is TRBV14, the J call TRBJ1-3; D possibly corresponds to TRBD1 (5 bases). Germline CDR1 and CDR2: SGHDN and FVKESK. Trimming removed 4 bases at V and 10 bases at J, with 17 bases between. The CDR3 extends over 14 amino acids. This CDR3 is CASSLNLQATTIYF. CDR3 nucleotide sequence: TGTGCCAGCAGCCTTAACCTACAGGCCACTACCATATATTTT.

The rearrangement links TRBV28 to TRBJ2-7; TRBD1 might be the D (6 bases). Per the germline V gene, CDR1 is MDHEN and CDR2 is SYDVKM. The CDR3 has 14 residues. V was cut by 5 bases and J by 2 bases, with 13 bases left in between. The DNA of the CDR3 is TGTGCCAGCAGTCCGGGACAACCCCCCTACGAGCAGTACTTC. Its translation is CASSPGQPPYEQYF.

The chain employs TRBV5-1 and TRBJ1-1; D remains unclear. With 1 base removed from V and 4 bases from J, the gap between germline ends came to 14 bases. This CDR3 contains 15 residues. The V gene's germline CDR1 is SGHRS and CDR2 YFSETQ. The CDR3 loop is CASSLQGGVGTEAFF. The CDR3 region has the DNA TGCGCCAGCAGCTTGCAAGGTGGTGTGGGCACTGAAGCTTTCTTT.

This sequence joins TRBV5-6 and TRBJ1-2, with 7 bases lining up with TRBD1. The CDR3 has 14 residues. The germline V gene has CDR1 SGHDT and CDR2 YYEEEE. V shed 0 bases, J shed 4 bases, and the junction held 3 bases outside the gene matches. The CDR3 protein is CASSLAGGSYGYTF. In DNA, the CDR3 is TGTGCCAGCAGCTTGGCAGGGGGGAGCTATGGCTACACCTTC.

This clone was counted a few times. Relative to the germline gene, one junction end is altered; a read error may explain this. This sample also contains other DNA sequences that code for the same CDR3. V gene TRBV5-4 combines with J gene TRBJ1-1; tentatively, D is TRBD1 (5 bases). The CDR3 runs 15 residues. Germline CDR1 reads SGHNT; CDR2 reads YYREEE (reference sequence). The CDR3 bases are TGCGCCAGCAGCCAGGAATGGGGGGGGAACACTGAAGCTTTCTTT. This translates into CASSQEWGGNTEAFF.